Listed below are T cell receptor beta chains from one sample, sequenced in a study of cytomegalovirus exposure and HLA in healthy donors. Produced via immunoSEQ multiplex PCR; TCRdb's table is partial and in-frame only. Of around 170,000 clones detected, 80% to 85% appear once; the ten largest clones hold around 0.8%. What was sequenced was PBMCs. These receptors originate from a woman between 18 and 30 years old in good health and CMV-seronegative. Both conserved end residues are part of each CDR3. Fields, in order: clone size, J gene, D gene, V gene, CDR3 length, CDR3 DNA, CDR3 protein. The D gene is left open where the match is weak. A row's size may be missing; if present it is once, few, many or a size class.

clone size: .; J gene: TRBJ2-2; D gene: TRBD1; V gene: TRBV2; CDR3 length: 15; CDR3 DNA: TGTGCCGCAGCAATAGAACAGGGGAGAATCGGGGAGCTGTTTTTT; CDR3 protein: CAAAIEQGRIGELFF
clone size: .; J gene: TRBJ2-5; D gene: .; V gene: TRBV4-2; CDR3 length: 14; CDR3 DNA: TGTGCCAGCAGCCAAGAGGAGGGGCTAGGGGCCCAGTACTTC; CDR3 protein: CASSQEEGLGAQYF
clone size: once; J gene: TRBJ2-5; D gene: TRBD1; V gene: TRBV9; CDR3 length: 15; CDR3 DNA: TGTGCCAGCAGCAAAGGGACAGGGGGGGTAGAGACCCAGTACTTC; CDR3 protein: CASSKGTGGVETQYF
clone size: .; J gene: TRBJ2-2; D gene: .; V gene: TRBV7-2; CDR3 length: 17; CDR3 DNA: TGTGCCAGCAGCGCCACCCTCCGCGGCCCTTACACCGGGGAGCTGTTTTTT; CDR3 protein: CASSATLRGPYTGELFF
clone size: once; J gene: TRBJ1-3; D gene: .; V gene: TRBV7-9; CDR3 length: 12; CDR3 DNA: TGTGCCGGACCGGGACTCGGAAACACCATATATTTT; CDR3 protein: CAGPGLGNTIYF
clone size: .; J gene: TRBJ2-3; D gene: TRBD2; V gene: TRBV6-5; CDR3 length: 15; CDR3 DNA: TGTGCCAGCAGTTACGGCGGGGGGGCCCTAGATACGCAGTATTTT; CDR3 protein: CASSYGGGALDTQYF
clone size: .; J gene: TRBJ2-7; D gene: .; V gene: TRBV7-9; CDR3 length: 10; CDR3 DNA: TGTGCCAGCAGCTCCTCCGAGCAGTACTTC; CDR3 protein: CASSSSEQYF
clone size: .; J gene: TRBJ1-1; D gene: .; V gene: TRBV1; CDR3 length: 18; CDR3 DNA: TGCACCAGCAGCCGCCCTAGGAGGGAAGGGGAAGGAATCACTGAAGCTTTCTTT; CDR3 protein: CTSSRPRREGEGITEAFF
clone size: .; J gene: TRBJ1-2; D gene: .; V gene: TRBV7-3; CDR3 length: 14; CDR3 DNA: TGTGCCAGCAGCCCGGGAGGGGAATATGATGGCTACACCTTC; CDR3 protein: CASSPGGEYDGYTF
clone size: few; J gene: TRBJ1-1; D gene: .; V gene: TRBV7-2; CDR3 length: 14; CDR3 DNA: TGTGCCAGCAGCTCCCGTGGAGGGAACACTGAAGCTTTCTTT; CDR3 protein: CASSSRGGNTEAFF
clone size: .; J gene: TRBJ2-5; D gene: .; V gene: TRBV28; CDR3 length: 13; CDR3 DNA: TGTGCCAGCAGCACCGGGTGGGTGGAGACCCAGTACTTC; CDR3 protein: CASSTGWVETQYF
clone size: .; J gene: TRBJ2-7; D gene: .; V gene: TRBV19; CDR3 length: 15; CDR3 DNA: TGTGCCAGTAGTATCTCTGCGGGACCCCGTCTCGAGCAGTACTTC; CDR3 protein: CASSISAGPRLEQYF
clone size: .; J gene: TRBJ2-5; D gene: TRBD2; V gene: TRBV5-6; CDR3 length: 17; CDR3 DNA: TGTGCCAGCCGCTTGCGGGCTGGGACTAGCGGGAAAGAGACCCAGTACTTC; CDR3 protein: CASRLRAGTSGKETQYF
clone size: .; J gene: TRBJ2-2; D gene: TRBD2; V gene: TRBV7-9; CDR3 length: 15; CDR3 DNA: TGTTCCAGCAGCCCAGGGACTAGCAGGACCGGGGAGCTGTTTTTT; CDR3 protein: CSSSPGTSRTGELFF
clone size: .; J gene: TRBJ2-7; D gene: TRBD1; V gene: TRBV11-2; CDR3 length: 14; CDR3 DNA: TGTGCCAGCAGCTTAGCCGGGACAGGCTCCGAGCAGTACTTC; CDR3 protein: CASSLAGTGSEQYF
clone size: .; J gene: TRBJ1-4; D gene: TRBD1; V gene: TRBV4-1; CDR3 length: 15; CDR3 DNA: TGCGCCAGCAGCCAAGAGACAGGGATAAATGAAAAACTGTTTTTT; CDR3 protein: CASSQETGINEKLFF
clone size: .; J gene: TRBJ2-1; D gene: TRBD1; V gene: TRBV15; CDR3 length: 18; CDR3 DNA: TGTGCCACCAGCAGGACCCCCCCGGGACAGCTCTCCTACAATGAGCAGTTCTTC; CDR3 protein: CATSRTPPGQLSYNEQFF
clone size: .; J gene: TRBJ1-1; D gene: .; V gene: TRBV2; CDR3 length: 15; CDR3 DNA: TGTGCCAGCAGTGAGGGAGGGGAAGGGATCACTGAAGCTTTCTTT; CDR3 protein: CASSEGGEGITEAFF
clone size: .; J gene: TRBJ1-1; D gene: TRBD1; V gene: TRBV7-3; CDR3 length: 17; CDR3 DNA: TGTGCCAGCAGCCCCCTGACAGGGGGGCTCATGAACACTGAAGCTTTCTTT; CDR3 protein: CASSPLTGGLMNTEAFF
clone size: .; J gene: TRBJ2-7; D gene: TRBD2; V gene: TRBV19; CDR3 length: 16; CDR3 DNA: TGTGCCAGTAGTAAGACTAGCGGGGGGCCGAGCTACGAGCAGTACTTC; CDR3 protein: CASSKTSGGPSYEQYF
clone size: .; J gene: TRBJ2-7; D gene: .; V gene: TRBV4-2; CDR3 length: 14; CDR3 DNA: TGTGCCAGCAGCCAAGATCGGGTCTCCTACGAGCAGTACTTC; CDR3 protein: CASSQDRVSYEQYF
clone size: .; J gene: TRBJ2-5; D gene: TRBD2; V gene: TRBV5-1; CDR3 length: 17; CDR3 DNA: TGCGCCAGCAGCTTGTCGGTAGCGGGGGGGCAGCGAGAGACCCAGTACTTC; CDR3 protein: CASSLSVAGGQRETQYF
clone size: .; J gene: TRBJ1-2; D gene: .; V gene: TRBV2; CDR3 length: 15; CDR3 DNA: TGTGCCAGCAGGTCCGCAGGGACTTCTGGCTATGGCTACACCTTC; CDR3 protein: CASRSAGTSGYGYTF
clone size: .; J gene: TRBJ1-2; D gene: .; V gene: TRBV7-2; CDR3 length: 15; CDR3 DNA: TGTGCCAGCAGCCTAGAGCCCGGACAGAACTATGGCTACACCTTC; CDR3 protein: CASSLEPGQNYGYTF
clone size: .; J gene: TRBJ2-7; D gene: TRBD2; V gene: TRBV18; CDR3 length: 14; CDR3 DNA: TGTGCCAGCTCACCACCGTCGGGGGGGAACGAGCAGTACTTC; CDR3 protein: CASSPPSGGNEQYF
clone size: once; J gene: TRBJ2-7; D gene: TRBD2; V gene: TRBV5-1; CDR3 length: 16; CDR3 DNA: TGCGCCAGCAGCCCCCGGGGGGTAGCGGGAGGTTACGAGCAGTACTTC; CDR3 protein: CASSPRGVAGGYEQYF
clone size: .; J gene: TRBJ1-2; D gene: TRBD1; V gene: TRBV5-1; CDR3 length: 16; CDR3 DNA: TGCGCCAGCAGCTTGGCCCCCGGGACAGGGTTCTATGGCTACACCTTC; CDR3 protein: CASSLAPGTGFYGYTF
clone size: .; J gene: TRBJ2-7; D gene: .; V gene: TRBV6-6; CDR3 length: 13; CDR3 DNA: TGTGCCAGCACCCATAGCAACTTCTACGAGCAGTACTTC; CDR3 protein: CASTHSNFYEQYF
clone size: once; J gene: TRBJ1-2; D gene: .; V gene: TRBV2; CDR3 length: 13; CDR3 DNA: TGTGCCAGCAGTGGGCAGGCACCTATGGGCTACACCTTC; CDR3 protein: CASSGQAPMGYTF
clone size: .; J gene: TRBJ1-1; D gene: TRBD1; V gene: TRBV5-1; CDR3 length: 19; CDR3 DNA: TGCGCCAGCAAGCCGGCGACGTCTATCCGAGGGGGCCTAAACACTGAAGCTTTCTTT; CDR3 protein: CASKPATSIRGGLNTEAFF
clone size: .; J gene: TRBJ2-5; D gene: TRBD2; V gene: TRBV2; CDR3 length: 14; CDR3 DNA: TGTGCCAGCAACCAACTAGCGGCTAAAGAGACCCAGTACTTC; CDR3 protein: CASNQLAAKETQYF
clone size: .; J gene: TRBJ2-1; D gene: TRBD2; V gene: TRBV5-1; CDR3 length: 14; CDR3 DNA: TGCGCCAGCAGCCGGGGGGAATTCTACAATGAGCAGTTCTTC; CDR3 protein: CASSRGEFYNEQFF
clone size: .; J gene: TRBJ2-2; D gene: .; V gene: TRBV27; CDR3 length: 15; CDR3 DNA: TGTGCCAGCAGAGCTTCTTTCGAACTCACCGGGGAGCTGTTTTTT; CDR3 protein: CASRASFELTGELFF
clone size: .; J gene: TRBJ2-2; D gene: .; V gene: TRBV19; CDR3 length: 16; CDR3 DNA: TGTGCCAGTAGTATAGGTAGATTCGAGAACACCGGGGAGCTGTTTTTT; CDR3 protein: CASSIGRFENTGELFF
clone size: .; J gene: TRBJ2-7; D gene: TRBD2; V gene: TRBV7-2; CDR3 length: 16; CDR3 DNA: TGTGCCAGCAGCCCCCGCCGGTTATCGGGAGGGATCGAGCAGTACTTC; CDR3 protein: CASSPRRLSGGIEQYF
clone size: once; J gene: TRBJ1-1; D gene: .; V gene: TRBV10-2; CDR3 length: 14; CDR3 DNA: TGCGCCAGCAGTGAGCCCAGGGCGGGGGGTGAAGCTTTCTTT; CDR3 protein: CASSEPRAGGEAFF
clone size: .; J gene: TRBJ1-1; D gene: .; V gene: TRBV19; CDR3 length: 14; CDR3 DNA: TGTGCCAGTAGTAGCTACGGGGGTGCCACTGAAGCTTTCTTT; CDR3 protein: CASSSYGGATEAFF
clone size: .; J gene: TRBJ2-1; D gene: TRBD2; V gene: TRBV2; CDR3 length: 16; CDR3 DNA: TGTGCCAGCAGTGACCCCCGGCTAGCGGGTGAAAATGAGCAGTTCTTC; CDR3 protein: CASSDPRLAGENEQFF
clone size: .; J gene: TRBJ1-4; D gene: .; V gene: TRBV5-6; CDR3 length: 15; CDR3 DNA: TGTGCCAGCAGCTTAAAGCTACCAAATAATGAAAAACTGTTTTTT; CDR3 protein: CASSLKLPNNEKLFF
clone size: .; J gene: TRBJ2-3; D gene: .; V gene: TRBV19; CDR3 length: 15; CDR3 DNA: TGTGCCAGTATGCGGGGGACAGGAGGCACAGATACGCAGTATTTT; CDR3 protein: CASMRGTGGTDTQYF
clone size: once; J gene: TRBJ1-2; D gene: TRBD1; V gene: TRBV6-5; CDR3 length: 13; CDR3 DNA: TGTGCCAGCAGCTCTACAGGGGCCTATGGCTACACCTTC; CDR3 protein: CASSSTGAYGYTF
clone size: .; J gene: TRBJ2-7; D gene: .; V gene: TRBV18; CDR3 length: 16; CDR3 DNA: TGTGCCAGCTCACCACCGGCGGGACAGCTCTCCTACGAGCAGTACTTC; CDR3 protein: CASSPPAGQLSYEQYF
clone size: .; J gene: TRBJ1-4; D gene: .; V gene: TRBV5-1; CDR3 length: 15; CDR3 DNA: TGCGCCAGCAAGGGGGGGCTAACAACTAATGAAAAACTGTTTTTT; CDR3 protein: CASKGGLTTNEKLFF
clone size: .; J gene: TRBJ1-1; D gene: .; V gene: TRBV27; CDR3 length: 14; CDR3 DNA: TGTGCCAGCAGACCTTACAATGGGGGCCTTGAAGCTTTCTTT; CDR3 protein: CASRPYNGGLEAFF
clone size: .; J gene: TRBJ1-1; D gene: TRBD1; V gene: TRBV19; CDR3 length: 13; CDR3 DNA: TGTGCCAGTAGCCATAGGGGGCACACTGAAGCTTTCTTT; CDR3 protein: CASSHRGHTEAFF
clone size: .; J gene: TRBJ2-1; D gene: TRBD2; V gene: TRBV5-4; CDR3 length: 17; CDR3 DNA: TGTGCCAGCAGCTTCGCCGGGACTAGGGGGACCTACAATGAGCAGTTCTTC; CDR3 protein: CASSFAGTRGTYNEQFF
clone size: .; J gene: TRBJ1-2; D gene: .; V gene: TRBV18; CDR3 length: 15; CDR3 DNA: TGTGCCAGCTCACCACCTGACGGACTTTTTTATGGCTACACCTTC; CDR3 protein: CASSPPDGLFYGYTF
clone size: .; J gene: TRBJ1-2; D gene: .; V gene: TRBV6-5; CDR3 length: 15; CDR3 DNA: TGTGCCAGCAGTTCCATACGTCAACCGGGGGGGGGCTACACCTTC; CDR3 protein: CASSSIRQPGGGYTF
clone size: few; J gene: TRBJ2-2; D gene: TRBD2; V gene: TRBV7-8; CDR3 length: 18; CDR3 DNA: TGTGCCAGCAGCGCACCGGGACTAGCGGGGGCGGGGACCGGGGAGCTGTTTTTT; CDR3 protein: CASSAPGLAGAGTGELFF
clone size: .; J gene: TRBJ1-2; D gene: .; V gene: TRBV9; CDR3 length: 14; CDR3 DNA: TGTGCCAGCAACGGGGGGAGTGGCAACTATGGCTACACCTTC; CDR3 protein: CASNGGSGNYGYTF
clone size: .; J gene: TRBJ1-1; D gene: TRBD1; V gene: TRBV28; CDR3 length: 12; CDR3 DNA: TGTGCCAGCAGACAGGGGCCGACTGAAGCTTTCTTT; CDR3 protein: CASRQGPTEAFF
clone size: .; J gene: TRBJ2-7; D gene: TRBD2; V gene: TRBV16; CDR3 length: 15; CDR3 DNA: TGTGCCAGCAGCCTTGAAGCGGGAGGTCCCTACGAGCAGTACTTC; CDR3 protein: CASSLEAGGPYEQYF
clone size: .; J gene: TRBJ2-5; D gene: .; V gene: TRBV25-1; CDR3 length: 15; CDR3 DNA: TGTGCCAGCAGTTCCAGGGCACAGGCGGCTTTTGTCCAGTACTTC; CDR3 protein: CASSSRAQAAFVQYF
clone size: .; J gene: TRBJ1-4; D gene: .; V gene: TRBV28; CDR3 length: 16; CDR3 DNA: TGTGCCAGCAGTTTATTTAACCAGGGTGCCGGTGAAAAACTGTTTTTT; CDR3 protein: CASSLFNQGAGEKLFF
clone size: .; J gene: TRBJ2-1; D gene: .; V gene: TRBV5-1; CDR3 length: 15; CDR3 DNA: TGCGCCAGCAGCTTGGGCGGGAACTCCTTCAATGAGCAGTTCTTC; CDR3 protein: CASSLGGNSFNEQFF
clone size: .; J gene: TRBJ2-7; D gene: TRBD1; V gene: TRBV7-6; CDR3 length: 15; CDR3 DNA: TGTGCCAGCAGCTTAGGACAGGGGGTCTACGATGAGCAGTACTTC; CDR3 protein: CASSLGQGVYDEQYF
clone size: .; J gene: TRBJ2-3; D gene: TRBD2; V gene: TRBV6-6; CDR3 length: 14; CDR3 DNA: TGTGCCAGCATCATAGCGGGAGGGACAGATACGCAGTATTTT; CDR3 protein: CASIIAGGTDTQYF
clone size: .; J gene: TRBJ2-7; D gene: .; V gene: TRBV19; CDR3 length: 14; CDR3 DNA: TGTGCCAGTAGTCGGGGGTCCGATCCCTACGAGCAGTACTTC; CDR3 protein: CASSRGSDPYEQYF
clone size: .; J gene: TRBJ1-3; D gene: .; V gene: TRBV6-1; CDR3 length: 14; CDR3 DNA: TGTGCCAGCAGTGAAGCGGCCAGTGGAAACACCATATATTTT; CDR3 protein: CASSEAASGNTIYF